The 20 T cell receptor beta chains below come from one sample, sequenced in a study of Tregs in tolerant kidney transplant recipients. The method was immunoSEQ multiplex PCR; TCRdb's version includes in-frame clones alone and lacks a portion of them. The sample has approximately 41,000 clones, roughly 95% seen once. What these receptors recognize is not known. Sequenced: Tregs from blood cultured with allogeneic cells. The receptors stem from a human donor in good health.

The chain links TRBV5-5 to TRBJ2-7, with D perhaps matching TRBD1 or TRBD2 (5 bases each). The germline V and J ends were trimmed by 4 bases and 2 bases, with 7 bases remaining between them. Germline CDR1 and CDR2: SGHKS and YYEKEE (reference sequence). This CDR3 is 12 amino acids long. This CDR3 reads CASSGGTYEQYF. The CDR3 DNA sequence: TGTGCCAGCAGCGGGGGAACCTACGAGCAGTACTTC.

This sequence joins TRBV5-4 and TRBJ1-1; D unclear. V lost 4 bases to trimming and J lost 1 base, with 11 bases between them. This CDR3 is built from 14 residues. Per the germline V gene, CDR1 is SGHNT and CDR2 is YYREEE (reference sequence). In nucleotides, the CDR3 is TGTGCCAGCAGCCCATTGACCGGGAACACTGAAGCTTTCTTT. Translation: CASSPLTGNTEAFF.

The J gene is TRBJ1-2, the V gene TRBV7-9; TRBD1 matches 8 bases. Germline CDR1 is SEHNR and CDR2 is FQNEAQ (reference sequence). CDR3 length: 13 residues. Trimming at V came to 5 bases and at J to 4 bases, leaving 3 bases not matched to a gene. CDR3 sequence reads: CASSPGGGYGYTF. The CDR3 DNA follows: TGTGCCAGCAGCCCAGGGGGCGGCTATGGCTACACCTTC.

The chain combines TRBV5-1 with TRBJ1-1; D is uncertain. This CDR3 has 13 residues. Germline V gives CDR1 SGHRS, CDR2 YFSETQ. Trimming shortened V by 0 bases and J by 0 bases, and 3 bases separated the two germline ends. CDR3 sequence reads: CASSLGMNTEAFF. The DNA for the CDR3 is TGCGCCAGCAGCTTGGGGATGAACACTGAAGCTTTCTTT.

The gene calls are TRBV11-2 and TRBJ2-1; 13 nucleotides line up with TRBD2. Germline V lookup: CDR1 SGHAT, CDR2 FQNNGV. The length of the CDR3 is 19 residues. V lost 5 bases, J lost 1 base, and 11 bases stayed unmatched. The CDR3 spells CASSPSPGTSGISYNEQFF. CDR3 nucleotide sequence: TGTGCCAGCAGCCCGAGTCCCGGGACTAGCGGGATATCCTACAATGAGCAGTTCTTC.

The rearrangement uses TRBV5-1 and TRBJ2-7; 9 bases match TRBD2. The CDR3 covers 15 residues. Germline V gene lookup returns CDR1 SGHRS and CDR2 YFSETQ. V shed 5 bases and J 2 bases; nucleotides not matched to a gene: 8. CDR3 region: CASRLQAGGPYEQYF. For the CDR3, the DNA is TGCGCCAGCAGATTGCAGGCGGGAGGGCCCTACGAGCAGTACTTC.

V usage is TRBV5-1 and J usage is TRBJ2-7; possible D gene TRBD2, 6 bases. The CDR3 consists of 14 residues. Per the germline V gene, CDR1 is SGHRS and CDR2 is YFSETQ. V lost 3 bases, J lost 3 bases, and 13 bases lay in between. CDR3: CASSWTTPYYEQYF. Here the CDR3 DNA reads TGCGCCAGCAGCTGGACTACCCCGTACTACGAGCAGTACTTC.

The rearrangement links TRBV11-2 to TRBJ1-2; 10 nucleotides line up with TRBD1. V was pared by 4 bases and J by 7 bases, with 9 bases of the junction left unmatched. From germline, CDR1 is SGHAT and CDR2 FQNNGV. This CDR3 region has 15 residues. CDR3 sequence (DNA): TGTGCCAGCAGCTCCTCCGGACAGGGGGTAGGTGGCTACACCTTC. This codes for CASSSSGQGVGGYTF.

This clone was seen just once. The chain carries TRBV9 and TRBJ2-6, with D perhaps TRBD1 or TRBD2 (5 bases each). The CDR3 covers 17 residues. Looked up from germline, CDR1 is SGDLS and CDR2 is YYNGEE. The V gene lost 2 bases and the J gene lost 7 bases, with 19 bases spanning the gap. Here the CDR3 reads CASSVHPEPGRANVLTF. The DNA of the CDR3 is TGTGCCAGCAGCGTCCACCCTGAGCCAGGGAGAGCCAACGTCCTGACTTTC.

The rearrangement links TRBV9 to TRBJ2-1, with TRBD2 identical over 9 bases. CDR1 is SGDLS and CDR2 is YYNGEE in the germline V gene. The CDR3 length is 18 residues. J lost 7 bases, V lost 3 bases, and 17 bases had no gene match. The CDR3 DNA follows: TGTGCCAGCAGCGCTCTAGGAACCGTAGCGGGAGTATGGAATGAGCAGTTCTTC. Its translation is CASSALGTVAGVWNEQFF.

This chain links TRBV6-5 with TRBJ2-1; tentatively, D is TRBD1 (5 bases). This CDR3 contains 15 residues. The V gene's germline CDR1 is MNHEY and CDR2 SVGAGI. V lost 5 bases, J lost 4 bases, and 15 bases lay in between. The CDR3 DNA sequence: TGTGCCAGCAGTCGGACACGAACCATTTACAATGAGCAGTTCTTC. It is translated as CASSRTRTIYNEQFF.

The rearrangement uses TRBV7-8 and TRBJ2-1; D is perhaps TRBD1 (6 bases). The CDR3 has 14 residues. The germline gives CDR1 SGHVS, CDR2 FQNEAQ. The V end was cut by 5 bases, the J end by 7 bases, with 15 bases between. As DNA, the CDR3 is TGTGCCAGCAGCCACCGGGACGACAGGAATGAGCAGTTCTTC. Its translation: CASSHRDDRNEQFF.

The rearrangement uses TRBV18 and TRBJ2-1; 8 nucleotides match TRBD2. This CDR3 contains 17 residues. After removal of 8 bases from V and 5 bases from J, the junction contained 17 bases not matched to a gene. The germline CDR1 and CDR2 sequences are KGHSH and LQKENI. As DNA, the CDR3 is TGTGCCAGCACAGGATTCTTTCGGGAGGGGAGGAACAATGAGCAGTTCTTC. Its translation is CASTGFFREGRNNEQFF.

This rearrangement joins TRBV7-8 to TRBJ2-3, with a weak D call TRBD1 (6 bases). The ends were cut back, 5 bases at V and 6 bases at J, with 9 bases in the middle. CDR3 size: 12 residues. The germline V gene encodes CDR1 SGHVS and CDR2 FQNEAQ. The CDR3, as DNA: TGTGCCAGCAGCAGGGGGTGGGATACGCAGTATTTT. Amino acids: CASSRGWDTQYF.

DNA of the CDR3: TGTGCCAGCAGCAAATGGACAGGGTCGGTAGGTTCACCCCTCCACTTT. It specifies CASSKWTGSVGSPLHF. This rearrangement joins TRBV21-1 to TRBJ1-6; TRBD1 is the table's D call and was not checked against the DNA. TRBV21-1 is recorded as a pseudogene. The CDR3 contains 16 residues.

CDR3 sequence (DNA): TGTGCCAGCAGTGACGCATCGGGACACTTAAGGTCATGGGATACGCAGTATTTT. Translating gives CASSDASGHLRSWDTQYF. This chain joins TRBV6-4 and TRBJ2-3, with D maybe TRBD1 (6 bases). CDR1 and CDR2 from the germline V gene are MRHNA and SNTAGT. The CDR3 length is 18 residues. The V end lost 2 bases, the J end lost 6 bases, and 24 bases lay between the germline ends.

V is TRBV10-1 and J is TRBJ2-5; D call uncertain. The CDR3 extends over 11 amino acids. Deletions cut 4 bases from V and 2 bases from J, with 2 bases between. Looked up from germline, CDR1 is WNHNN and CDR2 is SYGVQD (reference sequence). DNA for the CDR3: TGCGCCAGCAGTGGGCAAGAGACCCAGTACTTC. Protein product: CASSGQETQYF.

This chain joins TRBV27 and TRBJ1-6; no clear D. The germline CDR1 and CDR2 sequences are MNHEY and SMNVEV (reference sequence). Trimming removed 3 bases from V and 6 bases from J, with 9 bases in between. CDR3 size: 14 residues. Written as DNA, the CDR3 is TGTGCCAGCAGTTTCCCTGGGAGTAATTCACCCCTCCACTTT. It translates to CASSFPGSNSPLHF.

V and J are TRBV10-3 and TRBJ1-1, with 7 bases identical to TRBD1. Germline V gene sequence: CDR1 ENHRY, CDR2 SYGVKD. Losses at the gene ends were 2 bases for V and 4 bases for J; bases not matched to a gene: 1. The CDR3 loop spans 13 amino acids. CDR3 bases: TGTGCCATCAGTGAGCCAGGGGGCACTGAAGCTTTCTTT. This sequence encodes CAISEPGGTEAFF.

Comments on this clone: This sample also contains other DNA sequences that code for the same CDR3. V is TRBV7-9 and J is TRBJ1-2; tentative D call: TRBD1 (6 bases). V was shortened by 10 bases and J by 10 bases, with 19 bases between the two germline ends. CDR1 and CDR2 (germline): SEHNR, FQNEAQ (reference sequence). This CDR3 contains 12 residues. The CDR3 DNA is TGTGCCACTGCGTTCAGGGGTGGGGACTACACCTTC. The encoded protein is CATAFRGGDYTF.